One sample yielded the 27 T cell receptor beta chains listed below, sequenced in a study of T cell changes during pregnancy in multiple sclerosis. Method: immunoSEQ multiplex PCR; TCRdb's copy keeps in-frame clones and lacks some. Here the sample spans roughly 60,000 clones, 75% to 90% being singletons. Sequenced here: CD4+ T cells from peripheral blood mononuclear cells, sampled in the first trimester of pregnancy. These receptor sequences come from a female donor with multiple sclerosis, enrolled in a pregnancy study.

This clone was found once. The chain combines TRBV28 with TRBJ1-2, with D uncertain. V was clipped by 7 bases and J by 0 bases, with 18 bases between them. CDR3 length: 16 residues. The V gene's germline CDR1 is MDHEN and CDR2 SYDVKM. CDR3 sequence: CASTFAGNRANYGYTF. The CDR3 DNA is TGTGCCAGCACCTTCGCTGGTAACAGAGCTAACTATGGCTACACCTTC.

CDR3 nucleotide sequence: TGTGCCAGCAGAGGACTACGGGGGAACACTGAAGCTTTCTTT. Its protein product is CASRGLRGNTEAFF. The rearrangement links TRBV6-1 to TRBJ1-1; D gene ambiguous. Germline CDR1 MNHNS, CDR2 SASEGT. Trimming removed 6 bases from V and 1 base from J, with 12 bases in between. CDR3 length: 14 amino acids.

Written as DNA, the CDR3 is TGTGCCAGCAGTTTGGGACAGGCTAAAAATGAAAAACTGTTTTTT. Its protein product is CASSLGQAKNEKLFF. J is TRBJ1-4 and V is TRBV7-9; TRBD1 matches 8 bases. CDR1 and CDR2 (germline): SEHNR, FQNEAQ (reference sequence). This CDR3 contains 15 residues. The J segment lost 5 bases and the V segment lost 6 bases, leaving 8 bases of the junction unmatched.

The rearrangement uses TRBV6-6 and TRBJ2-7; 9 nucleotides align to TRBD1. Germline-derived CDR1 and CDR2 are MNHNY and SVGAGI (reference sequence). This CDR3 contains 14 residues. Germline trimming cut 2 bases from V and 6 bases from J; bases unmatched to any gene: 5. The CDR3 DNA follows: TGTGCCAGCAGTTACGGGGACAGGGCCCGCGAGCAGTACTTC. The encoded protein is CASSYGDRAREQYF.

The rearrangement links TRBV5-1 to TRBJ2-1; 11 nucleotides line up with TRBD2. Germline-derived CDR1 and CDR2 are SGHRS and YFSETQ. After removal of 3 bases from V and 7 bases from J, the junction contained 9 bases not matched to a gene. This CDR3 spans 16 amino acids. CDR3 nucleotides: TGCGCCAGCAGCTCCATAGCGGGGGGGCCCGGGAATGAGCAGTTCTTC. This sequence encodes CASSSIAGGPGNEQFF.

The V call is TRBV7-6, the J call TRBJ2-2; the D gene is possibly TRBD1 (5 bases). Germline V gene sequence: CDR1 SGHVS, CDR2 FNYEAQ. The CDR3 loop spans 14 amino acids. The ends were cut back, 2 bases at V and 6 bases at J, with 10 bases in the middle. CDR3 region: CASSLLQGPGELFF. DNA for the CDR3: TGTGCCAGCAGCTTACTTCAGGGCCCCGGGGAGCTGTTTTTT. Using reference TRBV7-6 and TRBJ2-2 for the parts outside the CDR3, the full variable domain is GAGVSQSPRYKVTKRGQDVALRCDPISGHVSLYWYRQALGQGPEFLTYFNYEAQQDKSGLPNDRFSAERPEGSISTLTIQRTEQRDSAMYRCASSLLQGPGELFFGEGSRLTVL.

The CDR3 region is CASSSRSSGPYEQYF. The CDR3 DNA sequence: TGTGCCAGCAGCTCCCGTTCTTCAGGGCCCTACGAGCAGTACTTC. The chain carries TRBV11-2 and TRBJ2-7, with a possible D match to TRBD1 (5 bases). With 4 bases removed from V and 2 bases from J, the gap between germline ends came to 15 bases. This CDR3 region has 15 residues. Germline V gives CDR1 SGHAT, CDR2 FQNNGV.

The chain carries TRBV30 and TRBJ1-1; no reliable D call. The CDR3 spans 14 residues. Germline-derived CDR1 and CDR2 are GTSNPN and SVGIG (reference sequence). V shed 2 bases and J shed 4 bases, with 14 bases lying between them. In nucleotides, the CDR3 is TGTGCCTGGAGTCGGCGGGGATGGAGCACTGAAGCTTTCTTT. Translated: CAWSRRGWSTEAFF.

This rearrangement joins TRBV5-6 to TRBJ2-3; D may be TRBD1 (6 bases). Germline values: CDR1 SGHDT, CDR2 YYEEEE. V lost 3 bases and J lost 6, with 11 bases in between. This CDR3 spans 13 amino acids. In DNA, the CDR3 is TGTGCCAGCAGCTACAACAGGGTGGATACGCAGTATTTT. Its translation: CASSYNRVDTQYF.

The rearrangement links TRBV2 to TRBJ2-2; 10 bases align to TRBD2. The CDR3 sequence is 15 residues long. J lost 4 bases, V lost 6 bases, and 5 bases had no gene match. The germline V gene encodes CDR1 SNHLY and CDR2 FYNNEI. The CDR3 sequence: CASRLAGLRTGELFF. Here the CDR3 DNA reads TGTGCCAGCAGACTAGCGGGGTTACGCACCGGGGAGCTGTTTTTT. Based on the CDR3 plus reference TRBV2 and TRBJ2-2, the full variable domain is EPEVTQTPSHQVTQMGQEVILRCVPISNHLYFYWYRQILGQKVEFLVSFYNNEISEKSEIFDDQFSVERPDGSNFTLKIRSTKLEDSAMYFCASRLAGLRTGELFFGEGSRLTVL.

The gene calls are TRBV11-2 and TRBJ1-1; a weak D match, TRBD1 (5 bases). Germline V gene sequence: CDR1 SGHAT, CDR2 FQNNGV. This CDR3 contains 12 residues. V lost 3 bases, J lost 8 bases, and 10 bases lay in between. The CDR3, as DNA: TGTGCCAGCAGCTTCGCAGGGTACGAAGCTTTCTTT. The encoded protein is CASSFAGYEAFF. Looking up the rest from reference TRBV11-2 and TRBJ1-1 gives the full variable domain: EAGVAQSPRYKIIEKRQSVAFWCNPISGHATLYWYQQILGQGPKLLIQFQNNGVVDDSQLPKDRFSAERLKGVDSTLKIQPAKLEDSAVYLCASSFAGYEAFFGQGTRLTVV.

The chain recombines TRBV6-5 with TRBJ1-2; the D is unclear. Germline lookup yields CDR1 MNHEY and CDR2 SVGAGI. V was shortened by 3 bases and J by 4 bases, with 9 bases between the two germline ends. The CDR3 contains 13 residues. The CDR3 DNA sequence: TGTGCCAGCAGTTATGGGCAGTTCTATGGCTACACCTTC. It translates to CASSYGQFYGYTF.

Note on this clone: Other DNA sequences in this specimen translate into the identical CDR3. This rearrangement joins TRBV28 to TRBJ1-3; unclear D gene. CDR1 is MDHEN, CDR2 SYDVKM, per germline. The V gene lost 3 bases and the J gene lost 0 bases, with 6 bases spanning the gap. The CDR3 extends over 14 amino acids. CDR3 nucleotides: TGTGCCAGCAGTTTTCGGGGCTCTGGAAACACCATATATTTT. Its translation: CASSFRGSGNTIYF.

The genes are TRBV6-1 and TRBJ1-4; 7 bases agree with TRBD1. In germline, CDR1 is MNHNS, CDR2 SASEGT. Trimming removed 3 bases from V and 4 bases from J; junction bases left unmatched: 5. The CDR3 has 15 residues. CDR3 nucleotide sequence: TGTGCCAGCAGTGATCTAGGGACAGATAATGAAAAACTGTTTTTT. Translated, it gives CASSDLGTDNEKLFF.

The chain employs TRBV10-3 and TRBJ2-5, with 7 nucleotides matching TRBD2. There are 13 residues in the CDR3. The V segment lost 3 bases and the J segment 4 bases; nucleotides outside the gene matches: 2. The V gene's germline CDR1 is ENHRY and CDR2 SYGVKD. In DNA, the CDR3 is TGTGCCATCAGTGAAATAGCGGGAGAGACCCAGTACTTC. Translating it yields CAISEIAGETQYF.

The V gene is TRBV2, the J gene TRBJ2-5; 7 bases align to TRBD1. Trimming took 6 bases from V and 5 from J; bases not matched to a gene: 6. Germline assignment: CDR1 SNHLY and CDR2 FYNNEI. The CDR3 contains 13 residues. The DNA for the CDR3 is TGTGCCAGCAGCCCGGGGACAGTTGAGACCCAGTACTTC. It yields the protein CASSPGTVETQYF.

V and J are TRBV18 and TRBJ2-2, with TRBD1 matching over 8 bases. Germline V CDR1 and CDR2: KGHSH, LQKENI. This CDR3 is built from 15 residues. The V gene end was trimmed by 8 bases and the J gene end by 4 bases; junction bases not matched to a gene: 9. The CDR3 is CASGKPGQATGELFF. CDR3 bases: TGTGCCAGCGGGAAACCGGGACAGGCCACCGGGGAGCTGTTTTTT.

V is TRBV7-3 and J is TRBJ2-5; 9 bases map to TRBD1. The CDR3 has 16 amino acids. Unmatched junction bases numbered 5, after V lost 2 bases and J lost 1 base. CDR1 and CDR2 from the germline V gene are SGHTA and FQGTGA. The CDR3 region has the DNA TGTGCCAGCAGCTTATCCCCGGGACAGGGCCAAGAGACCCAGTACTTC. Translation: CASSLSPGQGQETQYF.

The chain carries TRBV5-6 and TRBJ1-1; D call uncertain. V dropped 2 bases and J dropped 2 bases, with 10 bases sitting between them. From germline, CDR1 is SGHDT and CDR2 YYEEEE. This CDR3 spans 14 amino acids. CDR3 sequence (DNA): TGTGCCAGCAGCTTCGGTCATTCCAACACTGAAGCTTTCTTT. Protein: CASSFGHSNTEAFF.

Relative to its sample, this clone is medium-sized. V is TRBV30 and J is TRBJ1-1, with a weak D call TRBD1 (5 bases). The CDR3 has 14 residues. V was shortened by 4 bases and J by 2 bases, with 14 bases between the two germline ends. Germline CDR1 and CDR2: GTSNPN and SVGIG (reference sequence). For the CDR3, the DNA is TGTGCCTGGACCCCGGGACTCCCCAACACTGAAGCTTTCTTT. It codes for CAWTPGLPNTEAFF.

This clone came up a few times. V and J are TRBV19 and TRBJ2-4; a possible D gene is TRBD2 (6 bases). V was pared by 4 bases and J by 3 bases, with 10 bases between. The CDR3 is 14 amino acids. In germline, CDR1 is LNHDA, CDR2 SQIVND (reference sequence). In nucleotides, the CDR3 is TGTGCCAGTAGTACTGCGGGACTCAAAAACATTCAGTACTTC. Translation: CASSTAGLKNIQYF. Based on the CDR3 plus reference TRBV19 and TRBJ2-4, the full variable domain is DGGITQSPKYLFRKEGQNVTLSCEQNLNHDAMYWYRQDPGQGLRLIYYSQIVNDFQKGDIAEGYSVSREKKESFPLTVTSAQKNPTAFYLCASSTAGLKNIQYFGAGTRLSVL.

This clone has only one observation. The V gene is TRBV19, the J gene TRBJ1-5; D unresolved. Looked up from germline, CDR1 is LNHDA and CDR2 is SQIVND (reference sequence). V lost 4 bases and J 5 bases, leaving 6 bases between the germline ends. The CDR3 spans 12 residues. Here the CDR3 DNA reads TGTGCCAGTAGTACGGGATATCAGCCCCAGCATTTT. It translates to CASSTGYQPQHF.

This clone has more than one count but fewer than ten. The chain carries TRBV29-1 and TRBJ1-1, with D possibly being TRBD1 (5 bases). This CDR3 is built from 13 residues. CDR1 and CDR2 from the germline V gene are SQVTM and ANQGSEA. V was shortened by 7 bases and J by 1 base, with 13 bases between the two germline ends. As DNA, the CDR3 is TGCAGCGCCTGTGACAGCGCGAACACTGAAGCTTTCTTT. It encodes CSACDSANTEAFF.

V usage is TRBV5-1 and J usage is TRBJ2-1; 11 positions match TRBD2. V shed 0 bases, J shed 6 bases, and the junction held 5 bases outside the gene matches. The CDR3 totals 16 residues. Germline V gives CDR1 SGHRS, CDR2 YFSETQ. CDR3 sequence reads: CASSLVTSGGSNEQFF. Here the CDR3 DNA reads TGCGCCAGCAGCTTGGTTACTAGCGGGGGTTCCAATGAGCAGTTCTTC.

The chain has TRBV6-6 and TRBJ1-2; 9 bases fit TRBD1. The ends lost 4 bases at V and 7 bases at J; junction bases unmatched: 7. This CDR3 comprises 14 residues. Per the germline V gene, CDR1 is MNHNY and CDR2 is SVGAGI (reference sequence). CDR3 DNA: TGTGCCAGCAGTTCGGGACAGGGAGATGGTGGCTACACCTTC. As protein: CASSSGQGDGGYTF.

J is TRBJ1-3 and V is TRBV11-3; no clear D. The V end was cut by 0 bases, the J end by 4 bases, with 13 bases between. The CDR3 loop spans 16 amino acids. The V gene's germline CDR1 is SGHNT and CDR2 YENEEA. The CDR3 bases are TGTGCCAGCAGCTTAGAGCGGGGAACTGTCGGAAACACCATATATTTT. Translated, it gives CASSLERGTVGNTIYF.

The CDR3 DNA sequence: TGTGCCAGCAGTTTCGAGGGACAGGGATGGGAGACCCAGTACTTC. Residues: CASSFEGQGWETQYF. This chain uses TRBV28 with TRBJ2-5, with TRBD1 matching 9 bases. Germline V gene sequence: CDR1 MDHEN, CDR2 SYDVKM. With 3 bases clipped from V and 5 bases from J, the junction kept 7 bases outside the gene matches. The CDR3 is 15 amino acids.